Detailed here is one TCR beta chain. Its antigen is unknown. No much larger clone exists at a distance of one base, and base qualities are not known. Spanning cysteine to phenylalanine, the CDR3 consists of 12 amino acids. Kept here is only the CDR3 DNA, which spans 36 bases and is read in frame from base 1. Via the germline V gene (reference sequence), CDR1 is MNHNY and CDR2 SVGAGI. V and J are truncated by 8 bases and 4 bases respectively, leaving an intervening sequence of 9 bases. Enrollment in ICON was initiated in early 2016, and the last patient was enrolled in September 2018. From a subcohort of 76 patients, fresh tumor and matched uninvolved tissue were collected for in-depth immune analyses, including TCR sequencing. DNA isolated from bulk tissue, without cell sorting, was used for TCR sequencing. The sample belongs to a study of tumor-infiltrating lymphocytes in localized non-small cell lung cancer (dated by TCRdb to about 2021). Describing the broader study: The cohort covered several histologies, both smokers and never-smokers, and patients whose samples were collected after neoadjuvant chemotherapy. The same patients underwent several integrated assays, with TCR sequencing performed together with flow cytometry, multiplex immunofluorescence, RNA-seq, exome sequencing and proteomics. The overall ICON cohort was composed of some 160 surgical patients with localized non-small cell lung cancer whose tumors were resected. Each patient contributed resected tumor tissue and uninvolved lung tissue from the same patient, described as non-adjacent to the tumor. For more than 45 patients, immunoSEQ T-cell fraction was compared between paired tumor and uninvolved lung. Broad study findings and their caveats: In line with immunofluorescence CD3 counts, TCRbeta sequencing supported higher T cell infiltration in tumors compared with uninvolved lung tissue. Assay coverage varied across patients depending on available tissue quantity, so only a subset of the cohort had TCR sequencing. Because different assays used different pieces of the same tissue, intratumor heterogeneity could not be separated from technical variation. Tumor T-cell fraction from TCR sequencing was not associated with recurrence-free survival (p = 0.61). The TCR-derived T-cell fraction showed no difference between the flow cytometry-defined immunotypes IM1 (good prognosis) and IM2 (poor prognosis).

The T-cell fraction in tumor and uninvolved lung tissue was provided by TCR sequencing with the immunoSEQ assay. The paper's data handling went like this. In the survival analysis, patients were divided into a high T-cell fraction group (upper tertile) and a low T-cell fraction group (lower two tertiles), and the two groups were compared using a log-rank test. A signed-rank test was used to test differences in T-cell fraction between paired tumor and uninvolved lung samples. TCRdb carries this immuneACCESS record with in-frame sequences only. Its versions omit some clonotypes, under half of them owing to an unresolved V gene in the studies checked, with the rest unexplained. For V, J and clone size, that table is used; D and trimming come from the DNA. The sample table lists roughly 24,000 clones, approximately 64% of them with a count of one. The top ten clones comprise around 5% of the sample.

The receptor was derived from a human donor with non-small cell lung cancer. The sample was lung tumor tissue. The rearranged chain carries TRBV6-6 and TRBJ1-5; the D gene is not confidently resolved. The CDR3 in this case is CASSQWNQPQHF. In nucleotides, the sequence is TGTGCCAGCTCCCAGTGGAATCAGCCCCAGCATTTT.